Listed below are T cell receptor beta chains from one sample, sequenced in a study of regulatory T cells in long-lasting Graves disease. TCRdb re-called the multiplex PCR reads through MiXCR, storing one row per CDR3 protein. The sample yields 450,000 to 700,000 distinct CDR3 sequences, less than 15% seen once. The same data also went into a second study, on T cells in Graves' hyperthyroidism and ophthalmopathy.

The sample was peripheral blood mononuclear cells (PBMCs), taken at new diagnosis, from a patient treated with antithyroid drugs. These receptors were obtained from a young man with Graves disease. Both conserved end residues are part of each CDR3. A D gene is named only where the DNA matches it firmly. Only part of the rows carry a size: once, few, many, or a class if the clone is expanded.

j_call clone_size d_call v_call cdr3_nt cdr3_aa
TRBJ1-2 many TRBD1 TRBV20-1 TGCAGTGCTCCCGGGACAGGGGTGGCAAACTATGGCTACACCTTC CSAPGTGVANYGYTF
TRBJ1-5 . TRBD1 TRBV20-1 TGCAGTGCTAGAGATGAGGGGGCTGGGAATCAGCCCCAGCATTTT CSARDEGAGNQPQHF
TRBJ1-6 many TRBD1 TRBV29-1 TGCAGCGTTGCGGGACAGCCGAATTCACCCCTCCACTTT CSVAGQPNSPLHF
TRBJ1-2 many TRBD1 TRBV28 TGTGCCAGCAGTTTACCGACAGGGAGTAAAGGTGGCTACACCTTC CASSLPTGSKGGYTF
TRBJ1-5 few . TRBV4-1 TGCGCCAGCAGCCTAATACCACAGCGCGATCAGCCCCAGCATTTT CASSLIPQRDQPQHF
TRBJ2-4 . . TRBV29-1 TGCAGCGTTGGTGGTAGGGCCCAAAACATTCAGTACTTC CSVGGRAQNIQYF
TRBJ1-2 many . TRBV4-1 TGCGCCAGCAGCCAAGATCGTTGGGCATTAGCTAACTATGGCTACACCTTC CASSQDRWALANYGYTF
TRBJ2-7 . TRBD2 TRBV20-1 TGCAGTGCTAGGTGGGCTAGCGGGAGATACGAGCAGTACTTC CSARWASGRYEQYF
TRBJ1-3 . . TRBV15 TGTGCCACCAGCCCGGGTGGAAACACCATATATTTT CATSPGGNTIYF
TRBJ2-7 many TRBD1 TRBV12-3/TRBV12-4 TGTGCCAGCGCAACAGGGGACGGCTCCTACGAGCAGTACTTC CASATGDGSYEQYF
TRBJ2-1 few . TRBV29-1 TGCAGCGCTGGGACCGCCCCGGTGGGTGAGCAGTTCTTC CSAGTAPVGEQFF
TRBJ2-5 . TRBD2 TRBV20-1 TGCAGTACTGGGACTAGCGGGAGAGGGGGAGAGACCCAGTACTTC CSTGTSGRGGETQYF
TRBJ2-1 few . TRBV5-1 TGCGCCAGCCAGGGGGGGCCCGCCTACAATGAGCAGTTCTTC CASQGGPAYNEQFF
TRBJ1-3 many . TRBV7-2 TGTGCCAGCAGCCCAGGACACTCTGGAAACACCATATATTTT CASSPGHSGNTIYF
TRBJ2-6 . . TRBV30 TGTGCCTGGAGTATGGGACGGATGTCTGGGGCCAACGCCCTGACTTTC CAWSMGRMSGANALTF
TRBJ2-7 few TRBD1 TRBV3-1 TGTGCCAGCAGCCTATTAGACAGGGATTACGAGCAGTACTTC CASSLLDRDYEQYF
TRBJ2-6 many . TRBV29-1 TGCAGCGCCCGAACAGCGAGCTCTGGGGCCAACGTCCTGACTTTC CSARTASSGANVLTF
TRBJ1-2 . . TRBV20-1 TGCAGTGCTCTCCCAAGTGGGGACTCCTTCTATGGCTACACCTTC CSALPSGDSFYGYTF
TRBJ2-1 . . TRBV10-1 TGCGCCAGCAGTGAGACCCAGGGGGGGAATGAGCAGTTCTTC CASSETQGGNEQFF
TRBJ2-1 . . TRBV20-1 TGCAGTGCTAGAGGGAACAGATACTCCTACAATGAGCAGTTCTTC CSARGNRYSYNEQFF
TRBJ2-2 few TRBD1 TRBV20-1 TGCAGTGCCACTGGGACAGGGGGCCCCTCGAACACCGGGGAGCTGTTTTTT CSATGTGGPSNTGELFF
TRBJ1-2 many . TRBV7-9 TGTGCCAGCAGGCCTGTTGGGGCTCTCGGCTATGGCTACACCTTC CASRPVGALGYGYTF
TRBJ2-4 many TRBD1 TRBV6-2/TRBV6-3 TGTGCCAGCAGCGTTACAGGGGGTCTGATTAAAAACATTCAGTACTTC CASSVTGGLIKNIQYF
TRBJ2-2 many . TRBV29-1 TGCAGCGTTGAGGGAGGGGGCGCTCCCACCGGGGAGCTGTTTTTT CSVEGGGAPTGELFF
TRBJ2-1 many . TRBV7-2 TGTGCCAGCAGCTTAGAGGGTTCACCAAAGCAGTTCTTC CASSLEGSPKQFF
TRBJ2-7 . . TRBV7-2 TGTGCCAGCAGCCGCCCCGGAATAGGGAACAGTTACGAGCAGTACTTC CASSRPGIGNSYEQYF
TRBJ1-5 many . TRBV2 TGTGCCAGCAGGGGACCTCGGGTTAGGAATCAGCCCCAGCATTTT CASRGPRVRNQPQHF
TRBJ2-1 many TRBD2 TRBV14 TGTGCCAGCAGCCCAGCGGGAGATTACTACAATGAGCAGTTCTTC CASSPAGDYYNEQFF
TRBJ1-1 few . TRBV14 TGTGCCAGCAGCCCAAACTCCGGGGCTTGGAACACTGAAGCTTTCTTT CASSPNSGAWNTEAFF
TRBJ2-1 . TRBD2 TRBV10-3 TGTGCCATCAGTATCCATAGCGGGAGTGGAACAGACAATGAGCAGTTCTTC CAISIHSGSGTDNEQFF
TRBJ1-5 . . TRBV19 TGTGCCAGTAGTATCTATGAGGGTCTCGGGCAGCCCCAGCATTTT CASSIYEGLGQPQHF
TRBJ2-1 . TRBD1 TRBV4-1 TGCGCCAGCAGCCAAGATGGGTTCGGGACAGGGGGCCTCAATGAGCAGTTCTTC CASSQDGFGTGGLNEQFF
TRBJ2-3 many . TRBV7-2 TGTGCCAGCAGCAATTACCTAGAAACAGATACGCAGTATTTT CASSNYLETDTQYF
TRBJ2-7 . . TRBV6-2/TRBV6-3 TGTGCCAGCAGTTACTCGAAAGGCTCCTACGAGCAGTACTTC CASSYSKGSYEQYF
TRBJ2-7 few TRBD2 TRBV6-1 TGTGCCAGCAGCGGCGGGGAGGGGAGCGAGCAGTACTTC CASSGGEGSEQYF
TRBJ2-5 many . TRBV12-3/TRBV12-4 TGTGCCAGCAGTTCCTCTAGCGTACAAGAGACCCAGTACTTC CASSSSSVQETQYF
TRBJ2-7 many TRBD1 TRBV5-1 TGCGCCAGCAGCTTGGGCCGGGACAGGCCGAATCCAGCGTACTTC CASSLGRDRPNPAYF
TRBJ2-3 many TRBD2 TRBV7-2 TGTGCCAGCAGCTTAGCAGGTCCTCCTGGGGCGGGAGGGGGCACAGATACGCAGTATTTT CASSLAGPPGAGGGTDTQYF
TRBJ2-7 few . TRBV5-6 TGTGCCAGCAGCTTGGCGGGCCTTATGGAGCAGTACTTC CASSLAGLMEQYF
TRBJ1-2 few . TRBV9 TGTGCCAGCAGCGTAGATTTGTGGGAGGGCGGCTACACCTTC CASSVDLWEGGYTF
TRBJ2-7 many . TRBV20-1 TGCAGTGCTAGAGACCCAAGGGGCGGTGGCTACGAGCAGTACTTC CSARDPRGGGYEQYF
TRBJ2-1 many . TRBV3-1 TGTGCCAGCAGTCAACAGGGTGGTGAGCAGTTCTTC CASSQQGGEQFF
TRBJ2-2 many TRBD1 TRBV10-3 TGTGCCATCGGGAGCGGGACAGGGGACACCGGGGAGCTGTTTTTT CAIGSGTGDTGELFF
TRBJ2-3 many . TRBV6-5 TGTGCCAGCAGTTACTCCCGGGGCCCCTCGGGGACAGATACGCAGTATTTT CASSYSRGPSGTDTQYF
TRBJ2-5 once TRBD1 TRBV5-1 TGCGCCAGCAGCTCCTGGGACAGCCAAGAGACCCAGTACTTC CASSSWDSQETQYF
TRBJ2-3 many . TRBV15 TGTGCCACCAGCTCCCGGACCTTCACAGATACGCAGTATTTT CATSSRTFTDTQYF
TRBJ1-3 few TRBD1 TRBV7-9 TGTGCCAGCAGCCCTACAGGGGCTGGAGGAAACACCATATATTTT CASSPTGAGGNTIYF
TRBJ1-2 . . TRBV5-1 TGCGCCAGCAGCTTGGAGCGCGCAGGCGGGGTAGGTGGCTACACCTTC CASSLERAGGVGGYTF
TRBJ1-5 many TRBD1 TRBV7-8 TGTGCCAGCAGAGGAGGGGGCCTTCAGCCCCAGCATTTT CASRGGGLQPQHF
TRBJ2-5 many TRBD2 TRBV9 TGTGCCAGCAGCCGGAGCGGGAGGGAACAAGAGACCCAGTACTTC CASSRSGREQETQYF